This TCR beta chain was recovered during a study of early T cells in non-severe SARS-CoV-2 infection. Study overall: Sequencing targeted bulk RNA from unsorted whole blood, leaving chains unpaired.

Overall study results and limits: The matching step, a VDJdb search, favored anti-spike CD8 responses and missed private and CD4 specificities.

cDNA molecules, individually, were tagged with unique molecular identifiers. TCRdb reanalysed the 5' RACE reads using MiXCR and keeps one entry per CDR3 protein. The table has around 60,000 distinct CDR3 sequences, roughly 13% seen once. This clonotype appeared many times. The target antigen is unknown. Germline V CDR1 and CDR2: LGHNA, YSLEER. Trimming shortened V by 3 bases and J by 5 bases, and 17 bases separated the two germline ends. The CDR3 has 16 residues. Source material: whole blood. The chain has TRBV4-3 and TRBJ2-1, with D perhaps matching TRBD1 or TRBD2 (6 bases each). The TCR originated in an adult who was a healthcare worker with PCR-confirmed SARS-CoV-2 infection or an uninfected control (not recorded which). CDR3 amino acids: CASSQGRGDGDNEQFF. DNA for the CDR3: TGCGCCAGCAGCCAGGGAAGGGGGGATGGAGACAATGAGCAGTTCTTC.